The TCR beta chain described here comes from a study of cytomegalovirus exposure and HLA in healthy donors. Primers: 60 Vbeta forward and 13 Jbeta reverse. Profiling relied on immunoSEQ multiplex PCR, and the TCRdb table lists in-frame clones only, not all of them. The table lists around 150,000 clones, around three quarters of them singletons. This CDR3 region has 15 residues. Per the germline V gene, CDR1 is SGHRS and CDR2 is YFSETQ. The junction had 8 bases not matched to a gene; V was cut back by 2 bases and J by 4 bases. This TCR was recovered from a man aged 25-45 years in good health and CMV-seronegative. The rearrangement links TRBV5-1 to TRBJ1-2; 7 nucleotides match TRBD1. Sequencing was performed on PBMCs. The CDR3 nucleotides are TGCGCCAGCAGCTTCTTAGAGACAGGGAGCTATGGCTACACCTTC. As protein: CASSFLETGSYGYTF.